This TCR beta chain derives from a study of cytomegalovirus exposure and HLA in healthy donors. The PCR contained 60 Vbeta and 13 Jbeta primers. Assay used: immunoSEQ multiplex PCR; TCRdb lists only in-frame clones, some missing. The data contain 180,000 or so clones, 75% to 80% of them singletons. As concerns this clone: Other DNA sequences within the sample encode an identical CDR3.

Trimming took off 6 bases at V and 3 bases at J, with 11 bases between the two ends. CDR1 is KGHSH and CDR2 is LQKENI in the germline V gene. This CDR3 is 13 amino acids long. The receptor was derived from a middle-aged man in good health and CMV-seropositive. The gene calls are TRBV18 and TRBJ1-1; weak D call: TRBD1 (5 bases). Sequencing was carried out using PBMCs. This chain's CDR3 is CASSPAGDTEAFF. The CDR3 coding sequence is TGTGCCAGCTCCCCTGCGGGGGACACTGAAGCTTTCTTT.